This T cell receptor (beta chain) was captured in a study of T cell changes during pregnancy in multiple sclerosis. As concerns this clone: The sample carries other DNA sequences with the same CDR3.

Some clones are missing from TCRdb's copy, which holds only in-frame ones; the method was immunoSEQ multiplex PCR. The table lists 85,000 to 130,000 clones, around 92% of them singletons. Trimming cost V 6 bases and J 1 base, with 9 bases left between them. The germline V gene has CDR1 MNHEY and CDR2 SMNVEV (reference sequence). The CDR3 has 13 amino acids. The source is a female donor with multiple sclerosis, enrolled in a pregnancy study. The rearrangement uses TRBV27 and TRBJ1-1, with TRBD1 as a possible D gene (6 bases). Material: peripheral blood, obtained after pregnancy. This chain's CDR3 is CASSRTANTEAFF. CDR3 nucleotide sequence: TGTGCCAGCAGCCGGACAGCGAACACTGAAGCTTTCTTT.